This T cell receptor beta chain was observed in a study of T cell changes during pregnancy in multiple sclerosis. This clone was seen once. Data came from immunoSEQ multiplex PCR; TCRdb stores just in-frame clones and leaves some out. Among 35,000 to 55,000 clones listed, 90% were seen once. CDR3 length: 16 amino acids. Trimming took off 1 base at V and 0 bases at J, with 11 bases between the two ends. Germline assignment: CDR1 SGHTS and CDR2 YDEGEE. The V call is TRBV5-8, the J call TRBJ2-1, with D perhaps matching TRBD2 (5 bases). This receptor was obtained from a female donor with multiple sclerosis, enrolled in a pregnancy study. The sample consisted of CD4+ T cells from peripheral blood mononuclear cells, taken before pregnancy. Here the CDR3 DNA reads TGTGCCAGCAGCTTGCAGCGGCTGAGCTCCTACAATGAGCAGTTCTTC. Its protein is CASSLQRLSSYNEQFF.